This T cell receptor (beta chain) derives from a study of blood T cell repertoires in COVID-19. The assay was immunoSEQ multiplex PCR, and TCRdb's table has in-frame clones only and misses some. The table includes fewer than 350,000 clones, around 90% detected once. The Seattle patients, enrolled during active infection, were followed longitudinally. The CDR3 contains 13 residues. Per germline, CDR1 SGHNT and CDR2 YYREEE (reference sequence). Unmatched junction bases numbered 8, after V lost 4 bases and J lost 13 bases. The sequence was collected from a woman aged 25 to 39 with COVID-19, enrolled during active disease. This rearrangement joins TRBV5-4 to TRBJ2-7; 13 bases line up with TRBD2. Sample: peripheral blood. CDR3 nucleotides: TGTGCCAGCAGCACCGGGACTAGCGGGACTTTTTACTTC. It encodes CASSTGTSGTFYF.